These 16 T cell receptor beta chains originate from one sample sequenced in a study of cytomegalovirus exposure and HLA in healthy donors. The primer mix had 60 Vbeta and 13 Jbeta primers. Assay: immunoSEQ multiplex PCR; the TCRdb copy retains only in-frame clones and omits some. The data contain some 130,000 clones, 70% to 85% of them singletons. Material for sequencing was PBMCs. These receptors were taken from a man between 45 and 60 years old in good health and CMV-seronegative.

The J gene is TRBJ1-6, the V gene TRBV6-5; TRBD1 matches 8 bases. This CDR3 has 15 residues. Germline V lookup: CDR1 MNHEY, CDR2 SVGAGI. The J segment lost 9 bases and the V segment lost 5 bases, leaving 9 bases of the junction unmatched. The CDR3: CASSLGQGVSSPLHF. The CDR3 DNA reads TGTGCCAGCAGTCTCGGACAGGGCGTAAGTTCACCCCTCCACTTT.

V and J are TRBV28 and TRBJ2-6, with 8 bases lining up with TRBD1. J was trimmed by 0 bases and V by 8 bases; bases with no gene match: 9. The CDR3 consists of 17 residues. In germline, CDR1 is MDHEN, CDR2 SYDVKM. The CDR3 reads CASDETGASSGANVLTF. As DNA, the CDR3 is TGTGCCAGCGACGAGACAGGGGCGAGCTCTGGGGCCAACGTCCTGACTTTC.

The chain uses TRBV18 and TRBJ1-2; TRBD1 agrees at 8 bases. V gave up 2 bases and J gave up 6 bases; unmatched junction bases: 5. Germline V lookup: CDR1 KGHSH, CDR2 LQKENI. CDR3 length equals 14 residues. The CDR3 region has the DNA TGTGCCAGCTCACCAGCAGGGGGCGTCCATGGCTACACCTTC. Translated: CASSPAGGVHGYTF.

J is TRBJ2-7 and V is TRBV5-4; no clear D. The length of the CDR3 is 13 residues. Germline-derived CDR1 and CDR2 are SGHNT and YYREEE (reference sequence). V was clipped by 4 bases and J by 6 bases, with 14 bases between them. The CDR3 region is CASSPESSAEQYF. The CDR3 nucleotides are TGTGCCAGCAGCCCCGAGTCGAGCGCCGAGCAGTACTTC.

This clone was counted only a few times. The chain recombines TRBV19 with TRBJ2-3; tentative D call: TRBD2 (5 bases). The germline V gene encodes CDR1 LNHDA and CDR2 SQIVND (reference sequence). Trimming cost V 7 bases and J 0 bases, with 17 bases left between them. CDR3 size: 16 residues. The CDR3 loop reads CASNLNWGDSTDTQYF. CDR3 sequence (DNA): TGTGCCAGTAATTTAAACTGGGGAGATAGCACAGATACGCAGTATTTT.

The chain joins TRBV7-2 to TRBJ2-5; the D gene is possibly TRBD1 (5 bases). Germline V gene data show CDR1 as SGHTA and CDR2 as FQGNSA. The V end lost 7 bases, the J end lost 1 base, and 10 bases lay between the germline ends. The CDR3 runs to 13 residues. The CDR3 is CASTRQGQETQYF. The CDR3 nucleotides read TGTGCCAGCACCCGTCAGGGCCAAGAGACCCAGTACTTC.

The chain has TRBV6-5 and TRBJ2-1; TRBD1 matches at 8 bases. V shed 1 base and J 6 bases; nucleotides not matched to a gene: 5. CDR3 length equals 15 residues. Germline V lookup: CDR1 MNHEY, CDR2 SVGAGI. The DNA for the CDR3 is TGTGCCAGCAGTTACTTGGGGACAGGCTTCAATGAGCAGTTCTTC. Translation gives CASSYLGTGFNEQFF.

The V gene is TRBV11-2, the J gene TRBJ2-1, with D possibly matching TRBD2 (6 bases). This CDR3 spans 15 amino acids. V was clipped by 5 bases and J by 4 bases, with 15 bases between them. CDR1 SGHAT and CDR2 FQNNGV come from the germline V gene. CDR3 in DNA: TGTGCCAGCAGCCACCCCAGGGACTCTTACAATGAGCAGTTCTTC. It encodes CASSHPRDSYNEQFF.

The chain combines TRBV30 with TRBJ1-4, with D tentatively TRBD1 (5 bases). V was trimmed by 1 base and J by 3 bases, leaving 9 bases between them. Germline V gene sequence: CDR1 GTSNPN, CDR2 SVGIG (reference sequence). This CDR3 comprises 14 residues. CDR3 residues: CAWSGTGANEKLFF. DNA of the CDR3: TGTGCCTGGAGTGGAACGGGGGCTAATGAAAAACTGTTTTTT.

The rearrangement links TRBV28 to TRBJ1-2; perhaps TRBD1 as D (5 bases). From germline, CDR1 is MDHEN and CDR2 SYDVKM. This CDR3 spans 12 amino acids. Trimming cost V 6 bases and J 8 bases, with 13 bases left between them. CDR3 coding DNA: TGTGCCAGCAGCCGCATCCAGGGCGGCTACACCTTC. This translates into CASSRIQGGYTF.

Regarding this clone: The junction differs from germline at one of its ends, possibly a read error. V and J are TRBV6-6 and TRBJ1-1; D unclear. The CDR3 has 13 residues. Germline values: CDR1 MNHNY, CDR2 SVGAGI (reference sequence). The CDR3 reads CASSYGGSTGAFF. The CDR3 DNA reads as TGTGCCAGCAGTTATGGAGGGAGCACTGGAGCTTTCTTT.

The chain is built from TRBV7-8 and TRBJ1-1, with 7 bases lining up with TRBD1. The CDR3 is made up of 17 amino acids. With V trimmed by 5 bases and J by 0 bases, 12 bases remained unmatched. Germline V lookup: CDR1 SGHVS, CDR2 FQNEAQ. Here the CDR3 reads CASSPPARTGVNTEAFF. The CDR3 DNA sequence: TGTGCCAGCAGCCCCCCGGCCCGAACAGGGGTGAACACTGAAGCTTTCTTT.

The J gene is TRBJ1-5, the V gene TRBV18, with D possibly TRBD1 on 6 matching bases. Germline CDR1 reads KGHSH; CDR2 reads LQKENI. Trimming pared 2 bases from V and 0 bases from J, leaving 11 bases between. The CDR3 is made up of 16 amino acids. The CDR3 here is CASSPRAGDSNQPQHF. CDR3 nucleotides: TGTGCCAGCTCACCAAGGGCAGGGGATAGCAATCAGCCCCAGCATTTT.

The V gene is TRBV6-5, the J gene TRBJ1-2, with 7 nucleotides matching TRBD1. The CDR3 spans 13 residues. V dropped 7 bases and J dropped 2; count of bases not matched to a gene: 4. CDR1 MNHEY and CDR2 SVGAGI come from the germline V gene. The CDR3 reads CASTKTGNYGYTF. CDR3 nucleotides: TGTGCCAGCACCAAGACAGGGAACTATGGCTACACCTTC.

The chain joins TRBV18 to TRBJ1-1, with D possibly TRBD1 on 5 matching bases. Between the trimmed V and J ends, which lost 2 bases and 7 bases, there was a span of 11 bases. Germline CDR1 KGHSH, CDR2 LQKENI. There are 13 residues in the CDR3. DNA for the CDR3: TGTGCCAGCTCACCAGGGGCGGGGGTTGAAGCTTTCTTT. Protein: CASSPGAGVEAFF.

This clone was observed a single time. The V gene is TRBV18, the J gene TRBJ1-5; 7 bases align to TRBD1. The CDR3 has 15 amino acids. Unmatched junction bases numbered 8, after V lost 3 bases and J lost 6 bases. CDR1 KGHSH and CDR2 LQKENI come from the germline V gene. For the CDR3, the DNA is TGTGCCAGCTCACCCGACAGGGTGGTAGTTCAGCCCCAGCATTTT. Protein product: CASSPDRVVVQPQHF. The whole variable domain, remainder taken from reference TRBV18 and TRBJ1-5, is NAGVMQNPRHLVRRRGQEARLRCSPMKGHSHVYWYRQLPEEGLKFMVYLQKENIIDESGMPKERFSAEFPKEGPSILRIQQVVRGDSAAYFCASSPDRVVVQPQHFGDGTRLSIL.